Presented here are 31 T cell receptor beta chains from one specimen sequenced in a study of blood T cell repertoires in COVID-19. Here immunoSEQ multiplex PCR was the method, and the copy in TCRdb shows in-frame clones only, minus some. The repertoire consists of roughly 180,000 clones, with about 88% occurring once and the leading ten covering 0.99%. Input material: peripheral blood. These receptors came from a man between 18 and 29 years old with acute or convalescent COVID-19.

This chain connects TRBV7-9 to TRBJ2-3, with 8 bases matching TRBD1. Unmatched junction bases numbered 12, after V lost 5 bases and J lost 2 bases. This CDR3 region has 17 residues. Germline V gene lookup returns CDR1 SEHNR and CDR2 FQNEAQ (reference sequence). DNA of the CDR3: TGTGCCAGCAGCCTTTCAAGGGGGGACAGGTTCACAGATACGCAGTATTTT. This sequence encodes CASSLSRGDRFTDTQYF.

The chain links TRBV19 to TRBJ1-1; 7 bases are shared with TRBD1. This CDR3 is built from 14 residues. V lost 5 bases, J lost 5 bases, and 8 bases stayed unmatched. Germline V CDR1 and CDR2: LNHDA, SQIVND (reference sequence). CDR3 sequence reads: CASSSQGERTEAFF. The DNA of the CDR3 is TGTGCCAGTAGTTCGCAGGGGGAGAGGACTGAAGCTTTCTTT.

The gene calls are TRBV18 and TRBJ1-1; TRBD1 matches 7 bases. V lost 1 base, J lost 8 bases, and 7 bases stayed unmatched. The CDR3 length is 14 residues. In germline, CDR1 is KGHSH, CDR2 LQKENI. CDR3: CASSPQGATREAFF. CDR3 coding DNA: TGTGCCAGCTCACCACAGGGGGCGACGAGGGAAGCTTTCTTT. Variable domain in full (rest from reference TRBV18 and TRBJ1-1): NAGVMQNPRHLVRRRGQEARLRCSPMKGHSHVYWYRQLPEEGLKFMVYLQKENIIDESGMPKERFSAEFPKEGPSILRIQQVVRGDSAAYFCASSPQGATREAFFGQGTRLTVV.

The rearrangement joins TRBV7-8 to TRBJ2-7; D is perhaps TRBD1 (5 bases). The CDR3 has 16 amino acids. The V end lost 0 bases, the J end lost 5 bases, and 17 bases lay between the germline ends. Germline V CDR1 and CDR2: SGHVS, FQNEAQ. CDR3 region: CASSLAFAGLRNEQYF. In DNA form, the CDR3 reads TGTGCCAGCAGCTTAGCGTTTGCAGGGCTGAGAAACGAGCAGTACTTC.

This clone was seen only once. This chain links TRBV10-2 with TRBJ1-1, with D hard to call. CDR1 and CDR2 from the germline V gene are WSHSY and SAAADI. V gave up 7 bases and J gave up 0 bases, with 9 bases separating them. The CDR3 spans 13 residues. The CDR3 nucleotides read TGCGCCAGCATCCGGGGAATGAACACTGAAGCTTTCTTT. Amino acids: CASIRGMNTEAFF.

The chain has TRBV21-1 and TRBJ1-1; TRBD1, the table's D call, was not compared with the DNA. TRBV21-1 is an annotated pseudogene. The CDR3 extends over 16 amino acids. CDR3 nucleotides: TGTGCCAGCAGCAAAGTGGGGGACAGGGTGGACACTGAAGCTTTCTTT. Translation gives CASSKVGDRVDTEAFF.

This clone was recorded once. This chain connects TRBV2 to TRBJ2-5; D possibly corresponds to TRBD2 (6 bases). The germline CDR1 and CDR2 sequences are SNHLY and FYNNEI. The CDR3 runs to 12 residues. V lost 4 bases and J 4 bases, leaving 7 bases between the germline ends. The CDR3 sequence is CASSVGGETQYF. The CDR3 coding sequence is TGTGCCAGCAGTGTGGGGGGAGAGACCCAGTACTTC.

V usage is TRBV24-1 and J usage is TRBJ2-5; 12 bases line up with TRBD1. The CDR3 loop spans 16 amino acids. The trim removed 5 bases at V and 5 bases at J, leaving 8 bases unmatched. From germline, CDR1 is KGHDR and CDR2 SFDVKD. The chain's CDR3 is CATSARGDRGLETQYF. DNA of the CDR3: TGTGCCACCAGTGCCAGGGGGGACAGGGGGCTGGAGACCCAGTACTTC.

The chain employs TRBV7-6 and TRBJ1-6; TRBD1 agrees at 8 bases. V was clipped by 5 bases and J by 6 bases; unmatched bases: 6. The CDR3 covers 15 residues. CDR1 is SGHVS, CDR2 FNYEAQ, per germline. CDR3 protein: CASSVGQGGNSPLHF. In nucleotides, the CDR3 is TGTGCCAGCAGCGTCGGACAGGGCGGTAATTCACCCCTCCACTTT. The full variable domain, with the rest looked up from reference TRBV7-6 and TRBJ1-6, is GAGVSQSPRYKVTKRGQDVALRCDPISGHVSLYWYRQALGQGPEFLTYFNYEAQQDKSGLPNDRFSAERPEGSISTLTIQRTEQRDSAMYRCASSVGQGGNSPLHFGNGTRLTVT.

The chain combines TRBV3-1 (or the pseudogene TRBV3-2) with TRBJ2-7; 12 nucleotides agree with TRBD2. Germline-derived CDR1 and CDR2 are LGHDT and YNNKEL (reference sequence). Germline trimming cut 4 bases from V and 2 bases from J; bases unmatched to any gene: 3. The CDR3 extends over 15 amino acids. The CDR3 DNA reads as TGTGCCAGCAGCCCTGGACTAGCGGGGACCTACGAGCAGTACTTC. This gives the protein CASSPGLAGTYEQYF.

With regard to this clone: The same CDR3 can be traced to other DNA sequences in this sample. This sequence joins TRBV18 and TRBJ2-5; D is uncertain. V gave up 0 bases and J gave up 1 base, with 3 bases separating them. Germline CDR1 and CDR2: KGHSH and LQKENI. CDR3 length: 13 amino acids. The CDR3 DNA follows: TGTGCCAGCTCACCACCCAGCCAAGAGACCCAGTACTTC. Its translation is CASSPPSQETQYF.

V usage is TRBV29-1 and J usage is TRBJ2-5; 9 bases are shared with TRBD1. Germline lookup yields CDR1 SQVTM and CDR2 ANQGSEA. The CDR3 contains 13 residues. Trimming took 6 bases from V and 1 from J; bases not matched to a gene: 3. CDR3 sequence: CSVPDRGQETQYF. The CDR3 nucleotides read TGCAGCGTCCCGGACAGGGGCCAAGAGACCCAGTACTTC.

V and J are TRBV2 and TRBJ2-3; TRBD1 aligns across 8 bases. This CDR3 has 14 amino acids. Per germline, CDR1 SNHLY and CDR2 FYNNEI. V shed 5 bases, J shed 1 base, and the junction held 2 bases outside the gene matches. CDR3 in DNA: TGTGCCAGCAGTTGGGGACAGGGCACAGATACGCAGTATTTT. Translating gives CASSWGQGTDTQYF.

The chain links TRBV19 to TRBJ2-7; 8 bases agree with TRBD1. This CDR3 has 16 residues. Per germline, CDR1 LNHDA and CDR2 SQIVND (reference sequence). V shed 3 bases and J 2 bases; nucleotides not matched to a gene: 9. The CDR3, as DNA: TGTGCCAGTAGTATTCTCCCGGGGACAGGCACCTACGAGCAGTACTTC. Its translation: CASSILPGTGTYEQYF.

V and J are TRBV4-2 and TRBJ2-1; 9 nucleotides align to TRBD2. The germline V gene has CDR1 LGHNA and CDR2 YNFKEQ. V was clipped by 3 bases and J by 4 bases; unmatched bases: 10. The CDR3 runs to 17 residues. CDR3 DNA sequence: TGTGCCAGCAGCCACCCGGGGGCGGGGGGGTTATACAATGAGCAGTTCTTC. It encodes CASSHPGAGGLYNEQFF.

This clone was seen just once. The V and J genes are TRBV5-1 and TRBJ1-1, with TRBD1 as a possible D gene (5 bases). The CDR3 is 13 residues long. Germline loops: CDR1 SGHRS, CDR2 YFSETQ. V lost 7 bases and J 3 bases, leaving 13 bases between the germline ends. CDR3 DNA: TGCGCCAGCCAGACAGCTTCGTACACTGAAGCTTTCTTT. Protein product: CASQTASYTEAFF.

The chain joins TRBV30 to TRBJ2-1; D might be TRBD2 (5 bases). V lost 6 bases to trimming and J lost 4 bases, with 13 bases between them. The germline CDR1 and CDR2 sequences are GTSNPN and SVGIG (reference sequence). The CDR3 runs 13 residues. CDR3 sequence reads: CACKVEAYNEQFF. The CDR3 bases are TGTGCCTGCAAAGTGGAGGCTTACAATGAGCAGTTCTTC. The variable domain in full, with the rest retrieved from reference TRBV30 and TRBJ2-1, is SQTIHQWPATLVQPVGSPLSLECTVEGTSNPNLYWYRQAAGRGLQLLFYSVGIGQISSEVPQNLSASRPQDRQFILSSKKLLLSDSGFYLCACKVEAYNEQFFGPGTRLTVL.

The chain recombines TRBV9 with TRBJ1-1; D possibly corresponds to TRBD1 (5 bases). The germline V gene encodes CDR1 SGDLS and CDR2 YYNGEE. V lost 0 bases and J 4 bases, leaving 19 bases between the germline ends. This CDR3 spans 17 amino acids. The CDR3 DNA is TGTGCCAGCAGCGTAGACCCTGGAGGGACCGTCGGCACTGAAGCTTTCTTT. This sequence encodes CASSVDPGGTVGTEAFF.

The chain uses TRBV7-6 and TRBJ2-1, with 9 bases that match TRBD2. The CDR3 has 19 amino acids. The V gene's germline CDR1 is SGHVS and CDR2 FNYEAQ. The trim removed 4 bases at V and 1 base at J, leaving 14 bases unmatched. The CDR3 nucleotides read TGTGCCAGCAGCTCCCTTATAGCGGGGGCCCCCCTATCCTACAATGAGCAGTTCTTC. It specifies CASSSLIAGAPLSYNEQFF.

The V gene is TRBV12-3 or TRBV12-4, the J gene TRBJ1-6; D gene uncertain. V was trimmed by 4 bases and J by 13 bases, leaving 14 bases between them. This CDR3 is built from 13 residues. The CDR3 sequence: CASSSIISAPLHF. CDR3 bases: TGTGCCAGCAGTTCAATCATTTCCGCGCCCCTCCACTTT.

This clone appeared a single time. The chain combines TRBV11-2 with TRBJ2-7; D is uncertain. CDR1 is SGHAT, CDR2 FQNNGV, per germline. V was trimmed by 2 bases and J by 1 base, leaving 9 bases between them. CDR3 length equals 14 residues. CDR3 nucleotides: TGTGCCAGCAGCTTAAGCCAAATATCCTACGAGCAGTACGTC. Its protein is CASSLSQISYEQYV.

V and J are TRBV6-6 and TRBJ2-6; D perhaps matches TRBD2 (6 bases). Germline V lookup: CDR1 MNHNY, CDR2 SVGAGI (reference sequence). The CDR3 is 15 residues long. V shed 2 bases and J shed 1 base, with 6 bases lying between them. CDR3 region: CASSYGGSGANVLTF. The CDR3 coding sequence is TGTGCCAGCAGTTACGGGGGGTCTGGGGCCAACGTCCTGACTTTC.

The V call is TRBV3-1 (or the pseudogene TRBV3-2), the J call TRBJ2-2, with a tentative D call TRBD2 (5 bases). Germline V gives CDR1 LGHDT, CDR2 YNNKEL (reference sequence). V lost 8 bases and J lost 7, with 5 bases in between. The CDR3 totals 10 residues. DNA for the CDR3: TGTGCCAGCGCGGGCGGGGAGCTGTTTTTT. Translating it yields CASAGGELFF.

V gene TRBV15 combines with J gene TRBJ1-6; D is unresolved. The CDR3 extends over 15 amino acids. Germline V gene data show CDR1 as LNHNV and CDR2 as YYDKDF (reference sequence). V lost 8 bases to trimming and J lost 1 base, with 12 bases between them. CDR3: CATRVGGSYNSPLHF. CDR3 in DNA: TGTGCCACCCGGGTCGGAGGTTCCTATAATTCACCCCTCCACTTT.

The rearrangement links TRBV24-1 to TRBJ2-5, with D possibly matching TRBD2 (7 bases). Deletions cut 6 bases from V and 1 base from J, with 8 bases between. This CDR3 is built from 13 residues. Germline V CDR1 and CDR2: KGHDR, SFDVKD. CDR3: CATSRGGQETQYF. The CDR3 coding sequence is TGTGCCACCAGTAGGGGGGGCCAAGAGACCCAGTACTTC.

This chain joins TRBV19 and TRBJ2-7; the match to TRBD1 covers 12 bases. Germline V gene sequence: CDR1 LNHDA, CDR2 SQIVND (reference sequence). J was trimmed by 5 bases and V by 9 bases; bases with no gene match: 11. The length of the CDR3 is 15 residues. CDR3 sequence (DNA): TGTGCCAGAGTAGCGGGGACAGGGGGCTCGGACGAGCAGTACGTC. Translated: CARVAGTGGSDEQYV.

The CDR3 region has the DNA TGCGCCAGCAGCTTGCTACAGAGTCAAGAGACCCAGTACTTC. Its translation: CASSLLQSQETQYF. The V gene is TRBV5-1, the J gene TRBJ2-5, with D uncertain. Trimming took 1 base from V and 2 from J, leaving 9 bases between them. From germline, CDR1 is SGHRS and CDR2 YFSETQ. The CDR3 length is 14 residues.

The J gene is TRBJ2-5, the V gene TRBV18; 7 nucleotides match TRBD1. Germline V gene sequence: CDR1 KGHSH, CDR2 LQKENI. The CDR3 loop spans 15 amino acids. The junction had 5 bases not matched to a gene; V was cut back by 2 bases and J by 2 bases. CDR3 DNA: TGTGCCAGCTCACCAGTAACAGGGGTTCAAGAGACCCAGTACTTC. This sequence encodes CASSPVTGVQETQYF.

This chain connects TRBV5-4 to TRBJ1-2, with TRBD1 as a possible D gene (5 bases). Germline V lookup: CDR1 SGHNT, CDR2 YYREEE (reference sequence). The CDR3 totals 15 residues. V was shortened by 2 bases and J by 1 base, with 12 bases between the two germline ends. Here the CDR3 reads CASSLTGRDNYGYTF. CDR3 sequence (DNA): TGTGCCAGCAGCTTAACAGGCAGAGATAACTATGGCTACACCTTC.

This chain joins TRBV11-3 and TRBJ2-2, with D unclear. CDR1 and CDR2 (germline): SGHNT, YENEEA. CDR3 length: 15 residues. Trimming removed 0 bases at V and 1 base at J, with 6 bases between. In nucleotides, the CDR3 is TGTGCCAGCAGCTTAGACCCAGGGAACACCGGGGAGCTGTTTTTT. Translation: CASSLDPGNTGELFF.

The chain links TRBV7-2 to TRBJ1-6; unclear D gene. CDR3 length: 15 residues. In germline, CDR1 is SGHTA, CDR2 FQGNSA. V was trimmed by 6 bases and J by 3 bases, leaving 12 bases between them. This CDR3 is CASRITDIYNSPLHF. As DNA, the CDR3 is TGTGCCAGCAGGATTACAGATATCTATAATTCACCCCTCCACTTT.